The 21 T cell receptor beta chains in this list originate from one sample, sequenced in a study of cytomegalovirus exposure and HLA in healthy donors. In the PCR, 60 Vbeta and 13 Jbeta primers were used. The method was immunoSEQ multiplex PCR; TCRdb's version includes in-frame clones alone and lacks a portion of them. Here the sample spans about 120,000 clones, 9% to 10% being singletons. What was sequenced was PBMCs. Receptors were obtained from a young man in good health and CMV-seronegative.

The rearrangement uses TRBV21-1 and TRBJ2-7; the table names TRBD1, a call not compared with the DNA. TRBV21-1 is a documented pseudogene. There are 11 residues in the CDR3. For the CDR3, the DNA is TGTGCCAAGGACCAGGGGGGCGCGCAGTACTTC. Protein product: CAKDQGGAQYF.

CDR3 bases: TGTGCCAGTAGTATCTCGGGATATAGCAATCAGCCCCAGCATTTT. Translation: CASSISGYSNQPQHF. The genes are TRBV19 and TRBJ1-5, with D uncertain. This CDR3 is built from 15 residues. Per the germline V gene, CDR1 is LNHDA and CDR2 is SQIVND (reference sequence). Between the trimmed V and J ends, which lost 3 bases and 0 bases, there was a span of 9 bases.

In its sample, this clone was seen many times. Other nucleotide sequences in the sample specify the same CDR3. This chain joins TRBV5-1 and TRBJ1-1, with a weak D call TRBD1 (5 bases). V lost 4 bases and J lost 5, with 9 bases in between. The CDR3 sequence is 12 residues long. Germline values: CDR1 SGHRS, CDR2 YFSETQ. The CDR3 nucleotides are TGCGCCAGCAGCCTTGGGACTACTGAAGCTTTCTTT. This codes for CASSLGTTEAFF.

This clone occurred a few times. CDR3 sequence reads: CASSLSLAGSSTDTQYF. In DNA form, the CDR3 reads TGTGCCAGCAGTTTATCTCTAGCGGGGTCTAGCACAGATACGCAGTATTTT. The V and J genes are TRBV27 and TRBJ2-3; 9 nucleotides agree with TRBD2. The CDR3 length is 17 residues. J was trimmed by 0 bases and V by 0 bases; bases with no gene match: 4. The germline V gene encodes CDR1 MNHEY and CDR2 SMNVEV (reference sequence).

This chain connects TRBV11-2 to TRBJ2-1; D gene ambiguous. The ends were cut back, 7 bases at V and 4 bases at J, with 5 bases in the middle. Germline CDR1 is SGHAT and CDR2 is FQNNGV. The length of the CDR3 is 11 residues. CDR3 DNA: TGTGCCAGCAATAATTACAATGAGCAGTTCTTC. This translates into CASNNYNEQFF.

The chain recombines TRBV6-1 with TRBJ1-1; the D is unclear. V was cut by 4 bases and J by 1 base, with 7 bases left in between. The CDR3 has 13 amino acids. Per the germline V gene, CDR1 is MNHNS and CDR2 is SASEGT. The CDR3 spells CASSGGENTEAFF. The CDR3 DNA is TGTGCCAGCAGTGGAGGAGAGAACACTGAAGCTTTCTTT.

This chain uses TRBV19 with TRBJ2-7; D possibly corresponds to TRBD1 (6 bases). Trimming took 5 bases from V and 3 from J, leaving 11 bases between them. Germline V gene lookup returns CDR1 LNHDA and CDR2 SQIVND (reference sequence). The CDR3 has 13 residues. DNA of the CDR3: TGTGCCAGTAGTTCTAGGGGGAACTACGAGCAGTACTTC. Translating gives CASSSRGNYEQYF. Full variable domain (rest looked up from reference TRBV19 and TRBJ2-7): DGGITQSPKYLFRKEGQNVTLSCEQNLNHDAMYWYRQDPGQGLRLIYYSQIVNDFQKGDIAEGYSVSREKKESFPLTVTSAQKNPTAFYLCASSSRGNYEQYFGPGTRLTVT.

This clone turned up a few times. The CDR3 coding sequence is TGTGCCAGCAGCTCGGGGTTCGGCAATGAGCAGTTCTTC. Translating gives CASSSGFGNEQFF. This chain links TRBV7-9 with TRBJ2-1; D perhaps matches TRBD2 (5 bases). Germline V gene lookup returns CDR1 SEHNR and CDR2 FQNEAQ (reference sequence). Trimming stripped 4 bases from V and 6 bases from J, with 10 bases between. The CDR3 covers 13 residues.

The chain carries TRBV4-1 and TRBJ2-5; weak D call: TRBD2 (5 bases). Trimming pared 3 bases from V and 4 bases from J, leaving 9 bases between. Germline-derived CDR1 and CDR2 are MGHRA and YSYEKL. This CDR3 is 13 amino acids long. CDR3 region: CASSHPAGETQYF. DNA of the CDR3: TGCGCCAGCAGCCATCCCGCGGGAGAGACCCAGTACTTC.

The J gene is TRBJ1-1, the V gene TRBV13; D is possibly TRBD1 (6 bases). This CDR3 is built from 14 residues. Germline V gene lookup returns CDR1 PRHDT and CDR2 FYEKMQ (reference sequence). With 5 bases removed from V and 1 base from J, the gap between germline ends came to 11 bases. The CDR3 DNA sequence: TGTGCCAGCAGCCTGGGACATCCGAACACTGAAGCTTTCTTT. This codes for CASSLGHPNTEAFF.

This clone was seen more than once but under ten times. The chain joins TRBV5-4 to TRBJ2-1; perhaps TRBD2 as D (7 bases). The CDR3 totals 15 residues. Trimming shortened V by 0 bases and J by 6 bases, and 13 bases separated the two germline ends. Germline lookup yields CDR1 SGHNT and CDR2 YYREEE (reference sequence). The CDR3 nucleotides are TGTGCCAGCAGCTTGGCACAGGGAGGGTCCAATGAGCAGTTCTTC. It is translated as CASSLAQGGSNEQFF.

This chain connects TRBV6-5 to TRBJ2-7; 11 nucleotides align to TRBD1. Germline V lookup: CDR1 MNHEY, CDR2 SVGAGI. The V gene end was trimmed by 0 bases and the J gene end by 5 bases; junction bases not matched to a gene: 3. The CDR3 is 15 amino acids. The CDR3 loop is CASSYSRTGGHEQYF. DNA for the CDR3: TGTGCCAGCAGTTACTCTCGGACAGGGGGCCACGAGCAGTACTTC.

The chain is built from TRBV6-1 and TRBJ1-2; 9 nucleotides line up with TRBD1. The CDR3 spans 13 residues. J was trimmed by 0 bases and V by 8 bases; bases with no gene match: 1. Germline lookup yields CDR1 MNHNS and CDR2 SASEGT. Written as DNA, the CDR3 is TGTGCCAGCCGGGACAGGGCTAACTATGGCTACACCTTC. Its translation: CASRDRANYGYTF.

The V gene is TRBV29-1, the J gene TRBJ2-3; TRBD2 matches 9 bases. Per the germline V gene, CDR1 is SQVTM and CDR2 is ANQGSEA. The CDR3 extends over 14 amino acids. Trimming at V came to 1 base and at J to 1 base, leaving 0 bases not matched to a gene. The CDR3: CSVEGLAGTDTQYF. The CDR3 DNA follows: TGCAGCGTTGAAGGACTAGCGGGCACAGATACGCAGTATTTT.

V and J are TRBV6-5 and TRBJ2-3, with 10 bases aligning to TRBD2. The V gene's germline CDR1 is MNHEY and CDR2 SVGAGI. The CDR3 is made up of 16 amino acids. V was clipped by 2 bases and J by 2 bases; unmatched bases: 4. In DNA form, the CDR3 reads TGTGCCAGCAGTTACAGGACTAGCGGCTTCACAGATACGCAGTATTTT. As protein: CASSYRTSGFTDTQYF.

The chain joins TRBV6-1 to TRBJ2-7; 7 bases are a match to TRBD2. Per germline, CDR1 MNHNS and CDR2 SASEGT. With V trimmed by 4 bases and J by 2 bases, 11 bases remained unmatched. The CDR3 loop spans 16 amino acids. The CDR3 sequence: CASSGRGSAGPYEQYF. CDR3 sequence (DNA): TGTGCCAGCAGTGGTCGGGGTTCAGCGGGGCCCTACGAGCAGTACTTC.

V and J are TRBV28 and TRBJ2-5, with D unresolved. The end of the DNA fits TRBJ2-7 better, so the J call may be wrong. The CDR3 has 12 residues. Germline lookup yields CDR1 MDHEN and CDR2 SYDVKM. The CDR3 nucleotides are TGTGCCAGCAGTTTAGGGGACTACGAGCAGTACTTC. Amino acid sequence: CASSLGDYEQYF.

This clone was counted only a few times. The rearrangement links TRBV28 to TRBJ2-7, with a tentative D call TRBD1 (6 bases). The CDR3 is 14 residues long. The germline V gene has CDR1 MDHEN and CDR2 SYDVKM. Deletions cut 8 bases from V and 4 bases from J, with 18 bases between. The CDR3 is CASATGGRGYEQYF. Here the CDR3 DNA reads TGTGCCAGCGCTACTGGGGGCAGGGGTTACGAGCAGTACTTC.

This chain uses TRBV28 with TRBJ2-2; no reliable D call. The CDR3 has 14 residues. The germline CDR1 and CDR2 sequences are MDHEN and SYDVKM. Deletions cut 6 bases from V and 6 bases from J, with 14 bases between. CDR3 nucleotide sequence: TGTGCCAGCAGCCCCACTCGGGTATCCGGGGAGCTGTTTTTT. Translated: CASSPTRVSGELFF.

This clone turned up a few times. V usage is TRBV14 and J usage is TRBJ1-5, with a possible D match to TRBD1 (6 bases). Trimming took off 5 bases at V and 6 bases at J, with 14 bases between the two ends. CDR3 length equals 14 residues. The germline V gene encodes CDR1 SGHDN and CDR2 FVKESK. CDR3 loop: CASSYGTPGQPQHF. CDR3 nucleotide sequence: TGTGCCAGCAGCTACGGGACACCGGGTCAGCCCCAGCATTTT.

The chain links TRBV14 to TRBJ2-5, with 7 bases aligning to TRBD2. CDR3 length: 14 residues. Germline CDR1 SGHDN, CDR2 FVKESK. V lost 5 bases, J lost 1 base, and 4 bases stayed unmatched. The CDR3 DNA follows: TGTGCCAGCAGCTCCCTAGCGGTCCAAGAGACCCAGTACTTC. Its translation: CASSSLAVQETQYF.